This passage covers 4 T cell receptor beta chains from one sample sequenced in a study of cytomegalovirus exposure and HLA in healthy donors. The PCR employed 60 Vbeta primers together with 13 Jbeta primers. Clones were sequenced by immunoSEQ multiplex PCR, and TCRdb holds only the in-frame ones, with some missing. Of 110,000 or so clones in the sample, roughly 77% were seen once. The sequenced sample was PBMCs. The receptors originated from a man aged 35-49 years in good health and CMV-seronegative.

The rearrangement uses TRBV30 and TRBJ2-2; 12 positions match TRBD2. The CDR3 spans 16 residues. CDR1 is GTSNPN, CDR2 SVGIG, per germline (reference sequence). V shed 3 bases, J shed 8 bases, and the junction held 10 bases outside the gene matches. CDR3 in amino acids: CAWRDPGLAGSGELFF. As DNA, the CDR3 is TGTGCCTGGAGGGACCCGGGACTAGCGGGTAGTGGGGAGCTGTTTTTT.

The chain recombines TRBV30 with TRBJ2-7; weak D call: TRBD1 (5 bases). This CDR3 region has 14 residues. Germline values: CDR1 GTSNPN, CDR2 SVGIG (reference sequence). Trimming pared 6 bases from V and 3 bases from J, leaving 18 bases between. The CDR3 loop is CACLHTDRIYEQYF. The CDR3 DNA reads TGTGCCTGCCTACATACTGACAGAATCTACGAGCAGTACTTC.

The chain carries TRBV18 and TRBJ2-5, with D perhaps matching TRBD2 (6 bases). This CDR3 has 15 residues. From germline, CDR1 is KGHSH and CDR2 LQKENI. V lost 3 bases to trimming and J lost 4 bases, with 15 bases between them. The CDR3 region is CASSPGLPGVETQYF. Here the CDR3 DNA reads TGTGCCAGCTCACCCGGTCTACCGGGAGTAGAGACCCAGTACTTC.

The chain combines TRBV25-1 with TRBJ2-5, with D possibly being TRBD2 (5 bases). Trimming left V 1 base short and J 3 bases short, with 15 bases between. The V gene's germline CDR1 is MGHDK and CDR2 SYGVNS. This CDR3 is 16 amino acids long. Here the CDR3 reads CASSEFTRVFEETQYF. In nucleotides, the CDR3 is TGTGCCAGCAGTGAATTCACGAGGGTTTTTGAAGAGACCCAGTACTTC.